The T cell receptor (beta chain) described here comes from a study of early T cells in non-severe SARS-CoV-2 infection. Study-level information: Chains were not paired, and sequencing was done on bulk RNA from unsorted whole blood.

On this clonotype itself: Its matching antigen is unknown.

Notes on the study in general: In VDJdb matching, anti-spike CD8 responses were favored while private and CD4 specificities went missing.

TCRdb re-analysed the 5' RACE reads in MiXCR, keeping a single row per CDR3 protein. Of some 120,000 distinct CDR3 sequences listed, about 16% are singletons. The CDR3 sequence is 14 residues long. Trimming pared 2 bases from V and 1 base from J, leaving 8 bases between. The germline CDR1 and CDR2 sequences are WSHSY and SAAADI. The TCR sequence derives from an adult who was a healthcare worker with PCR-confirmed SARS-CoV-2 infection or an uninfected control (not recorded which). This chain joins TRBV10-2 and TRBJ1-1, with D perhaps TRBD1 (6 bases). The source material was whole blood. This chain's CDR3 is CASSEPTGNTEAFF. CDR3 coding DNA: TGCGCCAGCAGTGAGCCGACAGGGAACACTGAAGCTTTCTTT.